This T cell receptor (beta chain) was sequenced in a study of blood T cell repertoires in COVID-19. Sequencing was performed with immunoSEQ multiplex PCR; in TCRdb, only in-frame clones are kept and a portion is missing. The data contain 150,000 to 200,000 clones, about 80% of them singletons. Trimming cost V 2 bases and J 10 bases, with 15 bases left between them. The CDR3 extends over 13 amino acids. Germline-derived CDR1 and CDR2 are SGHRS and YFSETQ. Sample: peripheral blood. The receptor's source is a human donor with acute or convalescent COVID-19. The donor label of this sample is uncertain. V usage is TRBV5-1 and J usage is TRBJ1-1; D unresolved. CDR3 nucleotides: TGCGCCAGCAGCTTCGACACTCCACTGATAGCTTTCTTT. Its translation: CASSFDTPLIAFF.